This TCR beta chain was sequenced for a study of OX40 agonist ivuxolimab in advanced cancers. TCRdb's copy holds only in-frame clones and misses some; the assay was immunoSEQ multiplex PCR. Among tens of thousands of clones listed, 85% to 95% were seen once. The CDR3 totals 15 residues. Germline V CDR1 and CDR2: ENHRY, SYGVKD. J was trimmed by 6 bases and V by 5 bases; bases with no gene match: 7. Material: CD4+ or CD8+ T cells sorted from blood, obtained in a trial of the OX40 agonist ivuxolimab. V is TRBV10-3 and J is TRBJ1-6; 7 bases are a match to TRBD1. The source is an adult with an advanced solid tumor such as melanoma, head and neck, liver or kidney cancer. The CDR3 coding sequence is TGTGCCATCAGTTCGTCAGGGGGGTCTAATTCACCCCTCCACTTT. This gives the protein CAISSSGGSNSPLHF.